This record concerns one T cell receptor (beta chain) sequence. V gave up 1 base and J gave up 7 bases; unmatched junction bases: 3. This CDR3 is built from 13 residues. Germline assignment: CDR1 SGHTA and CDR2 FQGNSA. This specimen belongs to a study of T cell responses to AZD1222 COVID-19 vaccine. Produced via immunoSEQ multiplex PCR; TCRdb's table is partial and in-frame only. The sample has around 160,000 clones, about 90% seen once; the top ten hold 3.8%. The genes are TRBV7-2 and TRBJ1-1, with 7 positions matching TRBD1. The TCR originated in an adult who received the AZD1222 COVID-19 vaccine. The material sequenced was peripheral blood, taken 28 days after the second AZD1222 dose. CDR3 sequence: CASSLVSGGEAFF. The CDR3 bases are TGTGCCAGCAGCTTAGTTTCAGGGGGTGAAGCTTTCTTT.